The present T cell receptor beta chain was sequenced within a study of cytomegalovirus exposure and HLA in healthy donors. On the study more broadly: Some 90 million unique TCRs from HLA-typed donors were held in an early data release. Study findings and constraints: Evidence from a later analysis indicated that most CMV-associated TCR beta chains looked HLA-restricted.

The germline gives CDR1 SGHTA, CDR2 FQGNSA. The CDR3 is 11 residues long. The ends were cut back, 5 bases at V and 4 bases at J, with 5 bases in the middle. The PCR was carried out with 60 Vbeta primers and 13 Jbeta primers. Data came from immunoSEQ multiplex PCR; TCRdb stores just in-frame clones and leaves some out. The profile shows about 140,000 clones, approximately 82% of them singletons. The count of this clone is one. The antigen is undetermined. This sequence joins TRBV7-2 and TRBJ1-2; the D is unclear. This sequence was found in a woman aged 60-75 years in good health and CMV-seropositive. Sequencing used PBMCs. CDR3 nucleotide sequence: TGTGCCAGCAGCGTCCTCTATGGCTACACCTTC. Its translation is CASSVLYGYTF.